The next 16 T cell receptor beta chains were all read from a single sample in a study of blood T cells in healthy people across ages. A second PCR, run for roughly 7 to 11 cycles, used a sample-barcoded 5' primer plus a J-beta primer mix. TCRdb itself ran the 5' RACE reads through MiXCR, one entry per CDR3 protein. The repertoire holds about 1,400,000 distinct CDR3 sequences, 35% to 45% seen once, with roughly 7.9% in the top ten. The sequencing sample was made of blood. These receptors came from a woman aged 18-29 years in good health.

The chain combines TRBV5-1 with TRBJ2-7, with 7 nucleotides matching TRBD1. V dropped 2 bases and J dropped 3; count of bases not matched to a gene: 5. This CDR3 is 14 amino acids long. The V gene's germline CDR1 is SGHRS and CDR2 YFSETQ. This CDR3 reads CASSFGTEGYEQYF. The CDR3 region has the DNA TGCGCCAGCAGCTTCGGGACAGAGGGCTACGAGCAGTACTTC.

This clonotype occurred a few times. The gene calls are TRBV20-1 and TRBJ2-3, with a possible D match to TRBD2 (6 bases). The V gene lost 3 bases and the J gene lost 5 bases, with 9 bases spanning the gap. The germline CDR1 and CDR2 sequences are DFQATT and SNEGSKA (reference sequence). The CDR3 covers 12 residues. The CDR3 is CSASPGVDTQYF. For the CDR3, the DNA is TGCAGTGCTAGCCCGGGGGTAGATACGCAGTATTTT.

This clonotype was picked up a small number of times. The rearrangement links TRBV4-1 to TRBJ2-3, with TRBD2 identical over 8 bases. The germline V gene encodes CDR1 MGHRA and CDR2 YSYEKL. The CDR3 consists of 17 residues. J was trimmed by 4 bases and V by 0 bases; bases with no gene match: 9. In DNA, the CDR3 is TGCGCCAGCAGCCAAGATCCCGGGAGGGGCTACCCAGATACGCAGTATTTT. This codes for CASSQDPGRGYPDTQYF.

A note on this clonotype: One base away lies a much larger clone, so this may be a sequencing read error. The chain uses TRBV29-1 and TRBJ2-4; 7 bases are a match to TRBD2. J was trimmed by 2 bases and V by 6 bases; bases with no gene match: 4. The CDR3 totals 13 residues. Germline V gene lookup returns CDR1 SQVTM and CDR2 ANQGSEA. The CDR3 region has the DNA TGCAGCGTCCCCGGGAGGCCCAAAAACATTCAGTACTTC. The encoded protein is CSVPGRPKNIQYF. Full variable domain (remainder filled in from reference TRBV29-1 and TRBJ2-4): SAVISQKPSRDICQRGTSLTIQCQVDSQVTMMFWYRQQPGQSLTLIATANQGSEATYESGFVIDKFPISRPNLTFSTLTVSNMSPEDSSIYLCSVPGRPKNIQYFGAGTRLSVL.

V is TRBV6-6 and J is TRBJ2-5; weak D call: TRBD2 (6 bases). The V end was cut by 6 bases, the J end by 4 bases, with 21 bases between. The length of the CDR3 is 16 residues. CDR1 and CDR2 from the germline V gene are MNHNY and SVGAGI (reference sequence). The CDR3 spells CASRGLEASLGETQYF. As DNA, the CDR3 is TGTGCCAGCAGGGGACTGGAAGCATCATTGGGAGAGACCCAGTACTTC.

V gene TRBV28 combines with J gene TRBJ2-7, with D perhaps matching TRBD1 or TRBD2 (5 bases each). V lost 7 bases and J 5 bases, leaving 18 bases between the germline ends. Germline values: CDR1 MDHEN, CDR2 SYDVKM. This CDR3 contains 14 residues. CDR3 nucleotides: TGTGCCAGCAATCCTTTAGACAGAGGGGACGAGCAGTACTTC. Its translation is CASNPLDRGDEQYF.

CDR3 amino acids: CASSLGGQTNEQYF. The CDR3 region has the DNA TGTGCCAGCAGCCTGGGAGGGCAGACCAATGAGCAGTACTTC. V and J are TRBV6-1 and TRBJ2-5; 7 nucleotides match TRBD2. The germline V gene has CDR1 MNHNS and CDR2 SASEGT. The junction had 15 bases not matched to a gene; V was cut back by 6 bases and J by 11 bases. The CDR3 has 14 amino acids.

The chain has TRBV2 and TRBJ2-7, with D perhaps TRBD2 (7 bases). The CDR3 covers 14 residues. Germline V lookup: CDR1 SNHLY, CDR2 FYNNEI. V lost 6 bases, J lost 12 bases, and 24 bases lay in between. Here the CDR3 reads CASSPTPGQSSGYF. In nucleotides, the CDR3 is TGTGCCAGCAGCCCCACCCCCGGACAGTCTAGCGGGTACTTC. The variable domain in full, with the rest retrieved from reference TRBV2 and TRBJ2-7, is EPEVTQTPSHQVTQMGQEVILRCVPISNHLYFYWYRQILGQKVEFLVSFYNNEISEKSEIFDDQFSVERPDGSNFTLKIRSTKLEDSAMYFCASSPTPGQSSGYFGPGTRLTVT.

This clonotype was observed a handful of times. V gene TRBV4-1 combines with J gene TRBJ1-4; perhaps TRBD1 as D (6 bases). Germline lookup yields CDR1 MGHRA and CDR2 YSYEKL. Trimming took off 4 bases at V and 8 bases at J, with 23 bases between the two ends. The CDR3 extends over 17 amino acids. CDR3 nucleotide sequence: TGCGCCAGCAGCCTAGATAAGAAAGTACAGGGTACCGAAAAACTGTTTTTT. Translating it yields CASSLDKKVQGTEKLFF.

The chain links TRBV4-2 to TRBJ1-1, with D unclear. V was cut by 4 bases and J by 3 bases, with 12 bases left in between. Germline V gives CDR1 LGHNA, CDR2 YNFKEQ. The CDR3 runs 14 residues. The DNA of the CDR3 is TGTGCCAGCAGCCGAGATGAGGGAGACACTGAAGCTTTCTTT. Translated, it gives CASSRDEGDTEAFF.

Comments on this clonotype: This sequence may be a read error, since a much larger clone differs from it by one base. This CDR3 reads CASSRGYGNTF. CDR3 sequence (DNA): TGTGCCAGCAGTAGGGGTTATGGCAACACCTTC. The chain couples TRBV2 to TRBJ1-2, with a weak D call TRBD1 (5 bases). The germline V gene encodes CDR1 SNHLY and CDR2 FYNNEI. CDR3 size: 11 residues.

This chain's CDR3 is CASSLLGLDKNIQYF. CDR3 bases: TGTGCCAGCAGTTTATTAGGGTTGGACAAAAACATTCAGTACTTC. This rearrangement joins TRBV27 to TRBJ2-4; D uncertain. CDR1 and CDR2 from the germline V gene are MNHEY and SMNVEV (reference sequence). The V end lost 1 base, the J end lost 3 bases, and 10 bases lay between the germline ends. The CDR3 spans 15 residues.

The rearrangement joins TRBV11-2 to TRBJ1-1; D uncertain. The V end lost 3 bases, the J end lost 2 bases, and 13 bases lay between the germline ends. Germline V lookup: CDR1 SGHAT, CDR2 FQNNGV. There are 15 residues in the CDR3. For the CDR3, the DNA is TGTGCCAGCAGCTTTTTAGGAGGGCTTAACACTGAAGCTTTCTTT. Translating it yields CASSFLGGLNTEAFF.

The chain carries TRBV27 and TRBJ1-1; D is possibly TRBD1 (5 bases). This CDR3 comprises 18 residues. Trimming removed 8 bases at V and 0 bases at J, with 25 bases between. The V gene's germline CDR1 is MNHEY and CDR2 SMNVEV (reference sequence). CDR3 DNA sequence: TGTGCCAGCTCCTCCCTAGGGATCGACAGCCTAATGAACACTGAAGCTTTCTTT. It yields the protein CASSSLGIDSLMNTEAFF.

The rearrangement links TRBV18 to TRBJ2-1, with TRBD2 as a possible D gene (5 bases). This CDR3 contains 15 residues. V lost 0 bases to trimming and J lost 7 bases, with 13 bases between them. CDR1 KGHSH and CDR2 LQKENI come from the germline V gene. The CDR3 bases are TGTGCCAGCTCACCACCGTTGGGGAGTAGGAATGAGCAGTTCTTC. This codes for CASSPPLGSRNEQFF.

This clonotype was seen a handful of times. This chain uses TRBV20-1 with TRBJ1-5; D unresolved. The CDR3 contains 12 residues. V was trimmed by 5 bases and J by 6 bases, leaving 11 bases between them. Germline loops: CDR1 DFQATT, CDR2 SNEGSKA (reference sequence). This chain's CDR3 is CSAAPVSQPQHF. The CDR3 nucleotides read TGCAGTGCTGCCCCGGTGAGTCAGCCCCAGCATTTT.